This T cell receptor beta chain was identified during a study of blood T cell repertoires in COVID-19. Overall study: Acute and convalescent COVID-19 samples came from the United States, Italy and Spain.

Authors' analysis steps: Using reference gene primer amplification, nucleated cell counts were estimated. TCRdb's copy holds only in-frame clones and misses some; the assay was immunoSEQ multiplex PCR. V and J calls and clone size are as listed in that table; D and trimming were resolved from the DNA. In the table there are some 96,000 clones, about 90% of which are singletons. Germline lookup yields CDR1 MNHEY and CDR2 SMNVEV (reference sequence). V gave up 8 bases and J gave up 7 bases, with 12 bases separating them. The CDR3 length is 12 residues. The chain carries TRBV27 and TRBJ2-1; perhaps TRBD2 as D (7 bases). The sequence derives from a man younger than 40 in a cohort sampled during active COVID-19. Sequenced sample: peripheral blood. The CDR3 reads CASRGASNEQFF. In DNA, the CDR3 is TGTGCCAGCCGGGGGGCGTCAAATGAGCAGTTCTTC.